A single sample gave rise to the 7 T cell receptor beta chains below, sequenced in a study of shared clonotypes between healthy human individuals. This table comes from immunoSEQ multiplex PCR, and its TCRdb copy is limited to in-frame clones, with some not included. The data hold around 990,000 clones, with approximately 80% observed a single time. The sample was memory CD4+ T cells from PBMCs. Indicated subset: CD45RA-negative fraction. Receptors originate from a young man in good health. Some clones in this sample may be carry-over from other donors' samples.

This clone has only a few counts. The rearrangement joins TRBV15 to TRBJ2-5; 7 nucleotides line up with TRBD2. The CDR3 covers 14 residues. Germline values: CDR1 LNHNV, CDR2 YYDKDF (reference sequence). After removal of 3 bases from V and 5 bases from J, the junction contained 6 bases not matched to a gene. This chain's CDR3 is CATSRGEGGETQYF. The CDR3 region has the DNA TGTGCCACCAGCAGGGGGGAGGGAGGGGAGACCCAGTACTTC.

This clone appeared a single time. The V gene is TRBV29-1, the J gene TRBJ2-7; D possibly uses TRBD1 or TRBD2 (5 bases each). Germline values: CDR1 SQVTM, CDR2 ANQGSEA. V was pared by 5 bases and J by 7 bases, with 18 bases between. The CDR3 covers 13 residues. This CDR3 is CSVRETGTREQYF. Written as DNA, the CDR3 is TGCAGCGTTAGGGAGACCGGGACCAGGGAGCAGTACTTC.

The chain uses TRBV6-5 and TRBJ1-5; TRBD1 might be the D (5 bases). CDR3 length equals 15 residues. V lost 7 bases, J lost 3 bases, and 16 bases lay in between. Looked up from germline, CDR1 is MNHEY and CDR2 is SVGAGI. DNA for the CDR3: TGTGCCAGCACCCTATACGGGGGGGTCAATCAGCCCCAGCATTTT. Translation gives CASTLYGGVNQPQHF.

J is TRBJ1-3 and V is TRBV6-1; D gene unclear. Germline loops: CDR1 MNHNS, CDR2 SASEGT. Trimming took off 6 bases at V and 2 bases at J, with 8 bases between the two ends. The CDR3 is 13 amino acids. CDR3 protein: CASRELAGNTIYF. DNA for the CDR3: TGTGCCAGCAGAGAACTAGCTGGAAACACCATATATTTT.

This clone was counted only a few times. The J gene is TRBJ2-5, the V gene TRBV7-3, with D possibly being TRBD1 or TRBD2 (6 bases each). The germline CDR1 and CDR2 sequences are SGHTA and FQGTGA. The CDR3 has 16 residues. V lost 5 bases and J lost 1, with 17 bases in between. The CDR3 is CASSPGAASVQETQYF. The CDR3 region has the DNA TGTGCCAGCAGCCCAGGGGCCGCTAGCGTCCAAGAGACCCAGTACTTC. Supplemented by reference TRBV7-3 and TRBJ2-5, the full variable domain reads GAGVSQTPSNKVTEKGKYVELRCDPISGHTALYWYRQSLGQGPEFLIYFQGTGAADDSGLPNDRFFAVRPEGSVSTLKIQRTERGDSAVYLCASSPGAASVQETQYFGPGTRLLVL.

As regards this clone: An end of the junction does not agree with germline; a read error may underlie this. In nucleotides, the CDR3 is TGCGCCAGCAGCCAAGAAGGAGGGGAGACCCAGTACTTC. It translates to CASSQEGGETQYF. The V call is TRBV5-4, the J call TRBJ2-5; possibly TRBD2 for D (6 bases). The CDR3 has 13 residues. CDR1 and CDR2 from the germline V gene are SGHNT and YYREEE (reference sequence).

Notes on this clone: Its ends do not fully match the called genes, so a read error is possible. The rearrangement joins TRBV9 to TRBJ2-1; tentative D call: TRBD2 (5 bases). This CDR3 has 17 amino acids. The germline V gene encodes CDR1 SGDLS and CDR2 YYNGEE. This CDR3 is CASSPEIGAEFYTEQFF. As DNA, the CDR3 is TGTGCCAGCAGCCCAGAGATTGGAGCGGAGTTCTACACTGAGCAGTTCTTC.